The 5 T cell receptor beta chains given below trace back to one sample, sequenced in a study of early T cells in non-severe SARS-CoV-2 infection. One entry per CDR3 protein, called by TCRdb with MiXCR from the 5' RACE reads. This table has about 99,000 distinct CDR3 sequences, around 17% appearing once. Sequencing was performed on whole blood. All receptors come from an adult who was a healthcare worker with PCR-confirmed SARS-CoV-2 infection or an uninfected control (not recorded which).

On this clonotype: Without the conserved terminal phenylalanine or tryptophan, this CDR3 likely stems from a read error. This chain uses TRBV11-2 with TRBJ2-1, with 14 positions matching TRBD2. The length of the CDR3 is 16 residues. The germline gives CDR1 SGHAT, CDR2 FQNNGV. V dropped 5 bases and J dropped 7; count of bases not matched to a gene: 7. CDR3 in DNA: TGTGCCAGCAGCCCACCGGGACTAGCGGGAGTTAATGAGCAGTTCTCC. Translated: CASSPPGLAGVNEQFS.

This clonotype was found a few times. This CDR3 is CSARELRTGSGYTF. CDR3 DNA: TGCAGTGCTAGAGAACTAAGAACGGGATCTGGCTACACCTTC. The V call is TRBV20-1, the J call TRBJ1-2; no definite D call. Between the trimmed V and J ends, which lost 0 bases and 7 bases, there was a span of 15 bases. The CDR3 contains 14 residues. Germline assignment: CDR1 DFQATT and CDR2 SNEGSKA (reference sequence).

The V call is TRBV7-9, the J call TRBJ2-3, with TRBD2 as a possible D gene (6 bases). Between the trimmed V and J ends, which lost 3 bases and 8 bases, there was a span of 15 bases. The CDR3 is made up of 14 amino acids. The germline CDR1 and CDR2 sequences are SEHNR and FQNEAQ (reference sequence). This CDR3 reads CASSFGGSGGTQYF. Here the CDR3 DNA reads TGTGCCAGCAGCTTCGGAGGCTCCGGGGGTACGCAGTATTTT.

This clonotype was detected ten times or more. The CDR3 sequence is CASSFAATEAFF. The CDR3 DNA follows: TGTGCCAGCAGTTTCGCGGCCACTGAAGCTTTCTTT. The gene calls are TRBV12-3 or TRBV12-4 and TRBJ1-1; the D is unclear. V dropped 3 bases and J dropped 4 bases, with 6 bases sitting between them. CDR3 length: 12 residues.

The gene calls are TRBV27 and TRBJ2-7; 9 bases line up with TRBD2. Germline-derived CDR1 and CDR2 are MNHEY and SMNVEV (reference sequence). V trimming: 5 bases; J trimming: 4 bases; junction bases outside the gene matches: 15. The CDR3 totals 17 residues. CDR3 in DNA: TGTGCCAGCAGTCTCCGAACCGGGACTAGCCTTGTTTACGAGCAGTACTTC. Residues: CASSLRTGTSLVYEQYF.